The 18 T cell receptor beta chains in this list originate from one sample, sequenced in a study of CD8 T cells in Susac syndrome. When the RNA was reverse transcribed, random hexamers were used with an input of roughly 0.45 to 1 ug. TCRdb re-derived calls from the immunoSEQ multiplex PCR reads in MiXCR, one entry per CDR3 protein. The sample carries around 79,000 distinct CDR3 sequences, roughly 95% recorded once. Material: CD8+ T cells from PBMCs. The receptors were sampled from a human donor with multiple sclerosis.

The count of this clonotype is one. The genes are TRBV7-9 and TRBJ2-5; 9 bases are a match to TRBD2. The junction had 4 bases not matched to a gene; V was cut back by 5 bases and J by 0 bases. The CDR3 runs 15 residues. CDR1 is SEHNR, CDR2 FQNEAQ, per germline (reference sequence). For the CDR3, the DNA is TGTGCCAGCAGCCGACTAGCGGAAAACCAAGAGACCCAGTACTTC. Its protein product is CASSRLAENQETQYF.

The gene calls are TRBV19 and TRBJ2-7; D unclear. From germline, CDR1 is LNHDA and CDR2 SQIVND (reference sequence). CDR3 length: 13 residues. Between the trimmed V and J ends, which lost 6 bases and 3 bases, there was a span of 12 bases. The DNA for the CDR3 is TGTGCCAGTAGGCCTAAGGGAAGCTACGAGCAGTACTTC. Protein sequence: CASRPKGSYEQYF.

The gene calls are TRBV3-1 and TRBJ2-3; D ambiguous. This CDR3 contains 14 residues. The germline V gene encodes CDR1 LGHDT and CDR2 YNNKEL (reference sequence). Trimming removed 0 bases at V and 3 bases at J, with 7 bases between. In nucleotides, the CDR3 is TGTGCCAGCAGCCAAGATCTAGGAACAGATACGCAGTATTTT. This sequence encodes CASSQDLGTDTQYF.

The J gene is TRBJ2-7, the V gene TRBV10-3, with TRBD1 matching over 10 bases. CDR3 length equals 13 residues. The V gene's germline CDR1 is ENHRY and CDR2 SYGVKD. Trimming cost V 6 bases and J 5 bases; bases outside gene matches: 4. CDR3 sequence: CAISPGTGDEQYF. In DNA form, the CDR3 reads TGTGCCATCAGCCCCGGGACAGGGGACGAGCAGTACTTC.

The chain couples TRBV12-3 or TRBV12-4 to TRBJ1-5, with D possibly matching TRBD1 (5 bases). V lost 1 base and J 7 bases, leaving 14 bases between the germline ends. The CDR3 runs to 15 residues. Here the CDR3 reads CASSLGGGERQPQHF. The CDR3, as DNA: TGTGCCAGCAGTTTAGGTGGAGGGGAGCGGCAGCCCCAGCATTTT.

This rearrangement joins TRBV5-1 to TRBJ2-1, with a weak D call TRBD2 (6 bases). CDR3 length equals 17 residues. Germline V gene data show CDR1 as SGHRS and CDR2 as YFSETQ. V was cut by 0 bases and J by 1 base, with 14 bases left in between. CDR3 DNA sequence: TGCGCCAGCAGCTTGGTCTCGGCGGGAATTTCCTACAATGAGCAGTTCTTC. Its protein product is CASSLVSAGISYNEQFF.

The rearrangement joins TRBV5-6 to TRBJ2-7; tentatively, D is TRBD2 (5 bases). The germline V gene has CDR1 SGHDT and CDR2 YYEEEE. The CDR3 is made up of 14 amino acids. Trimming left V 4 bases short and J 3 bases short, with 14 bases between. In DNA form, the CDR3 reads TGTGCCAGCAGCGGGTCCCCGGAGGTCTACGAGCAGTACTTC. This encodes CASSGSPEVYEQYF.

The genes are TRBV13 and TRBJ1-1; D remains unclear. V lost 5 bases, J lost 0 bases, and 7 bases lay in between. The CDR3 is 13 amino acids. The germline V gene encodes CDR1 PRHDT and CDR2 FYEKMQ (reference sequence). The DNA for the CDR3 is TGTGCCAGCAGCCCGCAATTGAACACTGAAGCTTTCTTT. This encodes CASSPQLNTEAFF. Variable domain in full (rest from reference TRBV13 and TRBJ1-1): AAGVIQSPRHLIKEKRETATLKCYPIPRHDTVYWYQQGPGQDPQFLISFYEKMQSDKGSIPDRFSAQQFSDYHSELNMSSLELGDSALYFCASSPQLNTEAFFGQGTRLTVV.

This chain uses TRBV15 with TRBJ2-1, with 7 bases that match TRBD2. Germline V lookup: CDR1 LNHNV, CDR2 YYDKDF (reference sequence). J gave up 5 bases and V 8 bases, and 6 bases lay outside the gene matches. The CDR3 is 13 amino acids. CDR3 sequence reads: CATEAGSNNEQFF. Written as DNA, the CDR3 is TGTGCCACCGAAGCGGGATCGAACAATGAGCAGTTCTTC.

The sample holds one count of this clonotype. At one of its ends the junction is not consistent with the germline gene, which may arise from a read error. The rearrangement uses TRBV9 and TRBJ1-1; unclear D gene. Looked up from germline, CDR1 is SGDLS and CDR2 is YYNGEE. This CDR3 region has 18 residues. In DNA, the CDR3 is TGTGCCAGCAGCGTAGAGTCAGGACGCCCTTCTCGTGGTCCTGAAGTTTTCTTT. It is translated as CASSVESGRPSRGPEVFF.

In its sample, this clonotype was seen a few times. The chain combines TRBV5-6 with TRBJ2-7, with D uncertain. This CDR3 has 11 amino acids. The V gene lost 0 bases and the J gene lost 7 bases, with 5 bases spanning the gap. Germline CDR1 and CDR2: SGHDT and YYEEEE. DNA for the CDR3: TGTGCCAGCAGCTTGGCCGGGGAGCAGTACTTC. Protein product: CASSLAGEQYF.

V gene TRBV25-1 combines with J gene TRBJ2-4, with TRBD2 matching over 11 bases. Germline CDR1 reads MGHDK; CDR2 reads SYGVNS. Trimming cost V 3 bases and J 6 bases; bases outside gene matches: 13. The CDR3 runs 18 residues. CDR3 nucleotide sequence: TGTGCCAGCAGTGATGGTAGCGGGAGGGCCCATCTCGCAAACATTCAGTACTTC. Amino acids: CASSDGSGRAHLANIQYF.

The J gene is TRBJ1-4, the V gene TRBV29-1; D is uncertain. CDR1 and CDR2 from the germline V gene are SQVTM and ANQGSEA. The CDR3 covers 12 residues. Trimming took off 6 bases at V and 3 bases at J, with 8 bases between the two ends. CDR3 sequence: CSVQSSNEKLFF. The CDR3 DNA reads as TGCAGCGTCCAGAGTTCTAATGAAAAACTGTTTTTT.

This chain links TRBV5-4 with TRBJ2-3; possibly TRBD2 for D (6 bases). Germline lookup yields CDR1 SGHNT and CDR2 YYREEE (reference sequence). The CDR3 has 16 amino acids. The ends were cut back, 0 bases at V and 0 bases at J, with 11 bases in the middle. The CDR3 loop reads CASSLGGGTSTDTQYF. In DNA, the CDR3 is TGTGCCAGCAGCTTGGGCGGCGGGACTAGCACAGATACGCAGTATTTT.

As regards this clonotype: The junction does not match germline at one end; this may be a read error. This chain uses TRBV7-2 with TRBJ1-1, with D unresolved. Looked up from germline, CDR1 is SGHTA and CDR2 is FQGNSA. This CDR3 has 12 amino acids. CDR3 sequence: CAAGAMNTEVFF. DNA for the CDR3: TGTGCCGCTGGAGCGATGAACACTGAAGTTTTCTTT.

V and J are TRBV27 and TRBJ2-2, with D hard to call. The CDR3 is 14 amino acids. The V gene lost 5 bases and the J gene lost 8 bases, with 15 bases spanning the gap. Per the germline V gene, CDR1 is MNHEY and CDR2 is SMNVEV (reference sequence). The DNA for the CDR3 is TGTGCCAGCAGTCCCCCGGCCGAGCCTGGGGAGCTGTTTTTT. Protein product: CASSPPAEPGELFF.

The V call is TRBV7-9, the J call TRBJ2-3, with unresolved D. The CDR3 is 12 residues long. The germline CDR1 and CDR2 sequences are SEHNR and FQNEAQ (reference sequence). V was clipped by 5 bases and J by 5 bases, with 8 bases between them. CDR3 sequence reads: CASSAPRDTQYF. In DNA form, the CDR3 reads TGTGCCAGCAGCGCCCCAAGAGATACGCAGTATTTT.

V gene TRBV5-1 combines with J gene TRBJ2-7; D may be TRBD1 (5 bases). The CDR3 contains 14 residues. CDR1 and CDR2 from the germline V gene are SGHRS and YFSETQ. V was trimmed by 0 bases and J by 7 bases, leaving 14 bases between them. The DNA for the CDR3 is TGCGCCAGCAGCTTGGAAGTAGGGGTCTGGGAGCAGTACTTC. Its translation is CASSLEVGVWEQYF.